The present T cell receptor (beta chain) was sequenced within a study of blood T cell repertoires in COVID-19 (dated by TCRdb to the early 2020s). Regarding the study in general: Samples covering the acute and convalescent phases of COVID-19 were provided by collaborators in the United States, Italy and Spain. The prospective study material was composed of cDNA or gDNA derived from T cells, B-cell-depleted T cells, or PBMCs. The dataset comprised deeply sampled blood TCRbeta repertoires from subjects exposed to, actively infected with, or recovered from COVID-19. A freely available public database, intended as a resource for researchers studying the immune response to SARS-CoV-2, is where the repertoires were released. Samples came from the ongoing ImmuneRACE study (first 160 participants) plus 1,254 subjects from 6 global collaborators. A de-identified subject ID, COVID-19 status, age in years and sex were almost always included in the sample metadata. Where available, HLA class I and class II types were obtained from metadata supplied by the sample provider rather than from assay-based typing.

The immunoSEQ Assay, a bias-controlled multiplex PCR, was used to amplify TCRbeta CDR3 regions from genomic DNA. The authors' pipeline ran thus. The number of nucleated cells in each sample was estimated by amplification of reference gene primers within the assay. Sequence reads were collapsed and filtered to measure the absolute abundance of every unique TCRbeta CDR3 rearrangement. For each sample, productive Simpson clonality was calculated by taking the square root of Simpson's diversity index across productive rearrangements. TCRdb stores this immuneACCESS table with in-frame sequences only. Part of the clones is absent; in the studies checked, under half of the shortfall reflects unresolved V genes, and no reason is known for the rest. The DNA gave D and trimming, while V, J and clone size come from that table. The sample yields about 210,000 clones; over 75% were counted once. The ten largest clonotypes hold 4.3% of the sample.

Here is what the overall study found, with its caveats: How much clinical and demographic metadata was included differed by source and by participant, and the metadata was provided uncurated.

Taken from the germline V gene, the CDR1 and CDR2 loops are SNHLY and FYNNEI. V is reduced by 2 bases and J by 4 bases, leaving a spacing of 12 bases between them. Including the terminal cysteine and phenylalanine, the CDR3 comprises 15 residues. Only CDR3 DNA is held: 45 bases, read in frame from base 1. On this clone itself: No cognate antigen has been identified for it. The sample holds no much larger clone one base away, and base qualities are not on file.

Enrolling through a virtual design, the prospective study's participants ranged in age from roughly 18 to 100 years and lived across about two dozen United States geographic areas. In the prospective study, cohorts were assigned on the basis of participant-reported clinical history obtained from a screening survey and a study questionnaire. In the prospective study, mobile phlebotomists collected whole blood, serum and a nasopharyngeal or oropharyngeal swab from each participant. Additional blood draws and questionnaires over an approximately 2-month period could optionally be provided by prospective study participants. Blood samples from the prospective study were shipped frozen or at room temperature prior to DNA extraction.

The V gene is TRBV2 and the J gene is TRBJ1-5, and possibly TRBD1, on 6 matching bases. Sequences were obtained from PBMCs or T cells enriched from blood (not recorded which). The clonotype originates from a man aged 25-45 years with acute COVID-19. This receptor carries the CDR3 CASSEFAGANQPQHF. The DNA sequence is TGTGCCAGCAGTGAATTTGCGGGGGCGAATCAGCCCCAGCATTTT.